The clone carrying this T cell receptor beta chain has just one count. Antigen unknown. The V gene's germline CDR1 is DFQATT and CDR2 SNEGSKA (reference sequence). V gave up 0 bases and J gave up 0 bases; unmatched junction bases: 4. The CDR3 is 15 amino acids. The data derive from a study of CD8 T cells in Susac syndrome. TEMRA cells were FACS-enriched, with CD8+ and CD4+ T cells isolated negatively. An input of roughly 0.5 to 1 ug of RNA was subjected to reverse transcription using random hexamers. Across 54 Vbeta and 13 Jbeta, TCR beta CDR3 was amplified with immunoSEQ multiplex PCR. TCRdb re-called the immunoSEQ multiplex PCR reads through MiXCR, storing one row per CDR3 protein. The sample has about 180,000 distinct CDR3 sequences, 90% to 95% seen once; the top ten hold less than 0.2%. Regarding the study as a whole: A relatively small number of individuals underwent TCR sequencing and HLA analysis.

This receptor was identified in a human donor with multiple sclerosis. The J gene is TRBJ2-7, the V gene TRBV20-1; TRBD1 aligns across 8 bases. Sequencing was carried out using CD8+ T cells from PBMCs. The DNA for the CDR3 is TGCAGTGCTAGAGATCCGGGGACAGGCTCCTACGAGCAGTACTTC. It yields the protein CSARDPGTGSYEQYF.